The 8 T cell receptor beta chains reported below all come from one sample, sequenced in a study of control samples from healthy donors and cancer patients. Profiling relied on immunoSEQ multiplex PCR, and the TCRdb table lists in-frame clones only, not all of them. Among under 130,000 clones listed, about 89% were seen once. The source material was PBMCs. The receptors were sampled from a man between 60 and 75 years old with lung cancer.

V is TRBV7-9 and J is TRBJ1-6; a possible D gene is TRBD1 (6 bases). Trimming shortened V by 2 bases and J by 8 bases, and 13 bases separated the two germline ends. Germline CDR1 reads SEHNR; CDR2 reads FQNEAQ (reference sequence). This CDR3 has 15 amino acids. The CDR3 protein is CASSLQQGFDSPLHF. The CDR3 nucleotides read TGTGCCAGCAGCTTACAACAGGGTTTCGATTCACCCCTCCACTTT.

This chain links TRBV6-5 with TRBJ1-2, with D perhaps TRBD1 (5 bases). Trimming stripped 4 bases from V and 4 bases from J, with 19 bases between. The CDR3 totals 16 residues. Germline V gene data show CDR1 as MNHEY and CDR2 as SVGAGI. CDR3 bases: TGTGCCAGCAGTTCACCAGGGATTCGGGGGAGCTATGGCTACACCTTC. It codes for CASSSPGIRGSYGYTF.

The CDR3 loop reads CASSVAFYQPQHF. The CDR3 nucleotides are TGTGCCAGCAGTGTCGCCTTTTACCAGCCCCAGCATTTT. V usage is TRBV12-3 or TRBV12-4 and J usage is TRBJ1-5; D call uncertain. The length of the CDR3 is 13 residues. The ends were cut back, 5 bases at V and 7 bases at J, with 12 bases in the middle.

This chain joins TRBV5-6 and TRBJ1-4, with TRBD1 as a possible D gene (5 bases). The CDR3 is 15 residues long. Trimming shortened V by 1 base and J by 8 bases, and 15 bases separated the two germline ends. The V gene's germline CDR1 is SGHDT and CDR2 YYEEEE. DNA for the CDR3: TGTGCCAGCAGCTTGATGTCGGGGGGAGAAGAAAAACTGTTTTTT. The encoded protein is CASSLMSGGEEKLFF.

The chain couples TRBV5-1 to TRBJ1-1; D is perhaps TRBD1 (5 bases). CDR1 is SGHRS and CDR2 is YFSETQ in the germline V gene. The length of the CDR3 is 17 residues. V lost 0 bases to trimming and J lost 5 bases, with 20 bases between them. The CDR3, as DNA: TGCGCCAGCAGCTTGGAGAACAGGAGACAAGGTCGGACTGAAGCTTTCTTT. Translated, it gives CASSLENRRQGRTEAFF.

A note on this clone: A read error may account for a junction end that differs from germline. The chain combines TRBV24-1 with TRBJ1-2, with 7 nucleotides matching TRBD1. CDR1 is KGHDR, CDR2 SFDVKD, per germline. The length of the CDR3 is 12 residues. For the CDR3, the DNA is TGTGCCACCAGTGATTTGGACAGGGTAATTTCCTTC. The encoded protein is CATSDLDRVISF.

This sequence joins TRBV24-1 and TRBJ2-1, with D unclear. CDR3 length: 13 amino acids. V was shortened by 4 bases and J by 8 bases, with 11 bases between the two germline ends. In germline, CDR1 is KGHDR, CDR2 SFDVKD. The CDR3 DNA reads as TGTGCCACCAGTGAGAACCCAGGAGATGAGCAGTTCTTC. It translates to CATSENPGDEQFF.

The chain uses TRBV6-1 and TRBJ1-5; 7 positions agree with TRBD1. J lost 6 bases, V lost 1 base, and 9 bases had no gene match. The length of the CDR3 is 16 residues. From germline, CDR1 is MNHNS and CDR2 SASEGT. The CDR3 bases are TGTGCCAGCAGTGAAGGGTTACAGGGGTTCAGTCAGCCCCAGCATTTT. Translation: CASSEGLQGFSQPQHF.